The sequence of this TCR beta chain was determined in a study of T-cell memory formation after mild COVID-19. Germline V gene lookup returns CDR1 SGHRS and CDR2 YFSETQ. The V gene end was trimmed by 4 bases and the J gene end by 4 bases; junction bases not matched to a gene: 6. The CDR3 is made up of 15 amino acids. A single record per CDR3 protein comes from TCRdb applying MiXCR to the 5' RACE reads. This table holds approximately 190,000 distinct CDR3 sequences, around 18% found once. Sequenced sample: PBMCs or a T cell subset sorted from them (not recorded which). The chain carries TRBV5-1 and TRBJ1-5; 9 bases are a match to TRBD1. The sequence derives from an adult woman who had mild COVID-19 (a few samples of this study predate the infection). Cell type and time point are not known. The CDR3 region is CASSPGTGHNQPQHF. In DNA, the CDR3 is TGCGCCAGCAGCCCCGGGACAGGGCATAATCAGCCCCAGCATTTT.